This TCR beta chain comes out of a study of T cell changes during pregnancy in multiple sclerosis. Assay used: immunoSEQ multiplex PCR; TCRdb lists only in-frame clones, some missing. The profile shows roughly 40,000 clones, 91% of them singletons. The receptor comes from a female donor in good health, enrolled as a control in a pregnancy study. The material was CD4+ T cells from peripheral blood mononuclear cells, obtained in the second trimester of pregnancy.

As DNA, the CDR3 is TGTGCCACCGTCAGTCAGGGGAGCACTGAAGCTTTCTTT. Translation gives CATVSQGSTEAFF. The chain has TRBV19 and TRBJ1-1; weak D call: TRBD1 (6 bases). The length of the CDR3 is 13 residues. Germline lookup yields CDR1 LNHDA and CDR2 SQIVND (reference sequence). The V end lost 10 bases, the J end lost 4 bases, and 16 bases lay between the germline ends.